The 21 T cell receptor beta chains below come from one sample, sequenced in a study of T-cell memory formation after mild COVID-19. One entry per CDR3 protein results from TCRdb running MiXCR on the 5' RACE reads. The top ten hold roughly 9.7% of the sample, which has around 400,000 distinct CDR3 sequences, 24% seen once. Sequenced: PBMCs or a T cell subset sorted from them (not recorded which). Receptors originate from an adult woman who had mild COVID-19 (a few samples of this study predate the infection). Cell type and time point are not known.

The rearrangement joins TRBV5-1 to TRBJ2-5, with TRBD1 identical over 10 bases. Looked up from germline, CDR1 is SGHRS and CDR2 is YFSETQ. This CDR3 is built from 15 residues. V gave up 2 bases and J gave up 4 bases; unmatched junction bases: 5. CDR3 region: CASSLGTGARETQYF. CDR3 in DNA: TGCGCCAGCAGCTTAGGGACAGGGGCTAGAGAGACCCAGTACTTC. Complete variable domain (other parts from reference TRBV5-1 and TRBJ2-5): KAGVTQTPRYLIKTRGQQVTLSCSPISGHRSVSWYQQTPGQGLQFLFEYFSETQRNKGNFPGRFSGRQFSNSRSEMNVSTLELGDSALYLCASSLGTGARETQYFGPGTRLLVL.

The chain employs TRBV7-9 and TRBJ2-4; 9 bases match TRBD2. The CDR3 runs to 15 residues. V lost 1 base to trimming and J lost 4 bases; unmatched junction nucleotides: 2. CDR1 and CDR2 (germline): SEHNR, FQNEAQ (reference sequence). CDR3 nucleotides: TGTGCCAGCAGCTTAGGAACTAGCGGGAAAAACATTCAGTACTTC. Residues: CASSLGTSGKNIQYF. Filled out from reference TRBV7-9 and TRBJ2-4, the complete variable domain reads DTGVSQNPRHKITKRGQNVTFRCDPISEHNRLYWYRQTLGQGPEFLTYFQNEAQLEKSRLLSDRFSAERPKGSFSTLEIQRTEQGDSAMYLCASSLGTSGKNIQYFGAGTRLSVL.

V gene TRBV5-5 combines with J gene TRBJ2-5, with D possibly being TRBD1 (5 bases). Germline CDR1 is SGHKS and CDR2 is YYEKEE (reference sequence). The V end was cut by 0 bases, the J end by 2 bases, with 11 bases between. CDR3 length equals 15 residues. This CDR3 is CASSLEGVGQETQYF. CDR3 sequence (DNA): TGTGCCAGCAGCTTGGAAGGGGTAGGACAAGAGACCCAGTACTTC.

The table lists this clonotype with a few counts. This sequence joins TRBV12-3 or TRBV12-4 and TRBJ1-5; D is unclear. The CDR3 length is 15 residues. V was shortened by 6 bases and J by 5 bases, with 17 bases between the two germline ends. DNA for the CDR3: TGTGCCAGCAGCTACCGTGGTACCCCAGATCAGCCCCAGCATTTT. It is translated as CASSYRGTPDQPQHF.

This clonotype has only a few counts. The rearrangement joins TRBV12-3 or TRBV12-4 to TRBJ1-2; possible D gene TRBD1, 6 bases. V lost 6 bases and J lost 5, with 13 bases in between. The CDR3 length is 13 residues. The CDR3 sequence: CASRDTGPYGYTF. CDR3 sequence (DNA): TGTGCCAGCAGGGATACAGGGCCATATGGCTACACCTTC.

The chain carries TRBV18 and TRBJ2-7; no clear D. This CDR3 comprises 14 residues. The V end was cut by 3 bases, the J end by 6 bases, with 15 bases between. The V gene's germline CDR1 is KGHSH and CDR2 LQKENI. The DNA for the CDR3 is TGTGCCAGCTCACCGTGGGAATTGGGCCTCGAGCAGTACTTC. It translates to CASSPWELGLEQYF.

There are many counts of this clonotype. The junction does not match germline at one end; this may be a read error. The chain carries TRBV5-1 and TRBJ2-2; 7 bases match TRBD1. This CDR3 is 13 amino acids long. Germline assignment: CDR1 SGHRS and CDR2 YFSETQ. The CDR3 sequence: CASSPGGTGELFF. In nucleotides, the CDR3 is TGTGCCAGCAGCCCAGGGGGCACCGGGGAGCTGTTTTTT.

This clonotype was counted only a few times. The V gene is TRBV27, the J gene TRBJ1-1, with TRBD1 identical over 11 bases. The CDR3 length is 16 residues. V shed 6 bases and J 2 bases; nucleotides not matched to a gene: 8. Germline assignment: CDR1 MNHEY and CDR2 SMNVEV (reference sequence). For the CDR3, the DNA is TGTGCCAGCAGGAGAGGGACAGGGGGGACCAACACTGAAGCTTTCTTT. Translated: CASRRGTGGTNTEAFF.

Only a few counts were recorded for this clonotype. The V gene is TRBV7-9, the J gene TRBJ2-1, with 11 bases aligning to TRBD2. The length of the CDR3 is 13 residues. Trimming cost V 5 bases and J 9 bases; bases outside gene matches: 3. From germline, CDR1 is SEHNR and CDR2 FQNEAQ (reference sequence). The CDR3 sequence is CASSTSGRCEQFF. The CDR3 DNA reads TGTGCCAGCAGCACTAGCGGGAGATGTGAGCAGTTCTTC.

The gene calls are TRBV19 and TRBJ2-7; a possible D gene is TRBD2 (7 bases). Trimming cost V 9 bases and J 3 bases, with 12 bases left between them. CDR1 LNHDA and CDR2 SQIVND come from the germline V gene (reference sequence). This CDR3 has 12 residues. CDR3 region: CASQGGGYEQYF. The DNA of the CDR3 is TGTGCCAGCCAAGGGGGGGGCTACGAGCAGTACTTC.

The chain uses TRBV20-1 and TRBJ1-3; 7 positions agree with TRBD1. Germline values: CDR1 DFQATT, CDR2 SNEGSKA (reference sequence). The CDR3 spans 13 residues. Trimming removed 5 bases from V and 2 bases from J; junction bases left unmatched: 3. CDR3 sequence: CSAPTGAGNTIYF. In DNA, the CDR3 is TGCAGTGCTCCAACAGGGGCTGGAAACACCATATATTTT.

This clonotype has ten or more counts. This sequence joins TRBV11-2 and TRBJ1-1, with a possible D match to TRBD1 (6 bases). In germline, CDR1 is SGHAT, CDR2 FQNNGV. The germline V and J ends were trimmed by 2 bases and 6 bases, with 13 bases remaining between them. The CDR3 extends over 14 amino acids. CDR3 amino acids: CASSLFSGGPEAFF. CDR3 coding DNA: TGTGCCAGCAGCTTATTCTCCGGGGGCCCTGAAGCTTTCTTT. Filled out from reference TRBV11-2 and TRBJ1-1, the complete variable domain reads EAGVAQSPRYKIIEKRQSVAFWCNPISGHATLYWYQQILGQGPKLLIQFQNNGVVDDSQLPKDRFSAERLKGVDSTLKIQPAKLEDSAVYLCASSLFSGGPEAFFGQGTRLTVV.

The chain is built from TRBV5-1 and TRBJ1-1; TRBD1 might be the D (6 bases). V was shortened by 6 bases and J by 1 base, with 10 bases between the two germline ends. The CDR3 covers 13 residues. The germline V gene has CDR1 SGHRS and CDR2 YFSETQ. The CDR3 DNA follows: TGCGCCAGCACAGAGACAGGGAACACTGAAGCTTTCTTT. It encodes CASTETGNTEAFF.

The table lists this clonotype with a few counts. The rearrangement uses TRBV7-2 and TRBJ2-1, with D perhaps being TRBD1 or TRBD2 (5 bases each). This CDR3 is 13 amino acids long. With 2 bases removed from V and 5 bases from J, the gap between germline ends came to 7 bases. Germline CDR1 reads SGHTA; CDR2 reads FQGNSA. The CDR3 bases are TGTGCCAGCAGCTTACGGGGCCACAATGAGCAGTTCTTC. As protein: CASSLRGHNEQFF.

The chain has TRBV5-6 and TRBJ1-5; D call uncertain. The germline V gene has CDR1 SGHDT and CDR2 YYEEEE. This CDR3 contains 14 residues. V lost 0 bases, J lost 3 bases, and 7 bases lay in between. As DNA, the CDR3 is TGTGCCAGCAGCTTGGTGGCAGACAATCAGCCCCAGCATTTT. It codes for CASSLVADNQPQHF.

This chain uses TRBV9 with TRBJ1-4; a possible D gene is TRBD1 (5 bases). The V end lost 6 bases, the J end lost 3 bases, and 15 bases lay between the germline ends. The CDR3 consists of 15 residues. From germline, CDR1 is SGDLS and CDR2 YYNGEE. The CDR3 DNA reads TGTGCCAGCAACCCAAAACCGGGACCTAATGAAAAACTGTTTTTT. This codes for CASNPKPGPNEKLFF.

The sample holds many counts of this clonotype. For the CDR3, the DNA is TGCAGTGCTAGAGAGGGTTTCACGGCCGACACAGATACGCAGTATTTT. This sequence encodes CSAREGFTADTDTQYF. This chain connects TRBV20-1 to TRBJ2-3; D unresolved. The germline CDR1 and CDR2 sequences are DFQATT and SNEGSKA (reference sequence). CDR3 length: 16 residues. Between the trimmed V and J ends, which lost 0 bases and 2 bases, there was a span of 15 bases.

V usage is TRBV29-1 and J usage is TRBJ2-5; no definite D call. Germline V gene lookup returns CDR1 SQVTM and CDR2 ANQGSEA. Trimming removed 4 bases at V and 1 base at J, with 7 bases between. The CDR3 sequence is 12 residues long. The CDR3 is CSVGARQETQYF. CDR3 DNA sequence: TGCAGCGTTGGGGCGCGCCAAGAGACCCAGTACTTC. Looking up the rest from reference TRBV29-1 and TRBJ2-5 gives the full variable domain: SAVISQKPSRDICQRGTSLTIQCQVDSQVTMMFWYRQQPGQSLTLIATANQGSEATYESGFVIDKFPISRPNLTFSTLTVSNMSPEDSSIYLCSVGARQETQYFGPGTRLLVL.

This clonotype has more than one count but fewer than ten. This chain uses TRBV4-3 with TRBJ2-1, with D maybe TRBD2 (6 bases). Germline V gives CDR1 LGHNA, CDR2 YSLEER. V dropped 1 base and J dropped 3 bases, with 13 bases sitting between them. The length of the CDR3 is 16 residues. CDR3 residues: CASSQGISGYYNEQFF. Written as DNA, the CDR3 is TGCGCCAGCAGCCAAGGGATTAGCGGATACTACAATGAGCAGTTCTTC.

CDR3 amino acids: CASSQTGTPVTEAFF. CDR3 DNA: TGCGCCAGCAGCCAAACCGGGACTCCGGTCACTGAAGCTTTCTTT. The chain couples TRBV4-3 to TRBJ1-1; possibly TRBD1 for D (5 bases). The CDR3 is made up of 15 amino acids. V was shortened by 2 bases and J by 4 bases, with 14 bases between the two germline ends. Per the germline V gene, CDR1 is LGHNA and CDR2 is YSLEER.

This clonotype was seen only a few times. The chain carries TRBV7-9 and TRBJ1-5, with a weak D call TRBD1 (5 bases). Germline CDR1 and CDR2: SEHNR and FQNEAQ (reference sequence). Trimming removed 3 bases at V and 3 bases at J, with 9 bases between. The CDR3 runs 14 residues. CDR3 DNA: TGTGCCAGCAGCTTGTTTGGGACCAATCAGCCCCAGCATTTT. Translating it yields CASSLFGTNQPQHF.